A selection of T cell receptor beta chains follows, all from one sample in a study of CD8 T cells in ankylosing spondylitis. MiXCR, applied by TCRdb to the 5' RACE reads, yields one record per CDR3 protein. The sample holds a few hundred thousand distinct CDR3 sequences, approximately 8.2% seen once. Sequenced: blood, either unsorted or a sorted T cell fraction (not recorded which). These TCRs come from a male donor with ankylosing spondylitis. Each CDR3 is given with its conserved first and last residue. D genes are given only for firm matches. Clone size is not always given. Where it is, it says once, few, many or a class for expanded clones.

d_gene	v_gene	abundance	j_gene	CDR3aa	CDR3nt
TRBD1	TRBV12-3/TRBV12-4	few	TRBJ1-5	CASSDRVGNQPQHF	TGTGCCAGCAGTGACAGGGTAGGCAATCAGCCCCAGCATTTT
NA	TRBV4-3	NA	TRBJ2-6	CASSQDGPWRGANVLTF	TGCGCCAGCAGCCAAGATGGGCCCTGGCGAGGAGCCAACGTCCTGACTTTC
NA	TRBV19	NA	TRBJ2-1	CASSIDRGRYEQFF	TGTGCCAGTAGTATCGACAGAGGTAGATATGAGCAGTTCTTC
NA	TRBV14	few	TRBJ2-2	CASSQELTGELFF	TGTGCCAGCAGCCAAGAGTTAACCGGGGAGCTGTTTTTT
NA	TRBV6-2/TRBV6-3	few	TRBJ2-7	CASSRVSYEQYF	TGTGCCAGTTCTCGAGTTTCCTACGAGCAGTACTTC
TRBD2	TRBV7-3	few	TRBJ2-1	CASSLRAGLAVWNEQFF	TGTGCCAGCAGCTTAAGGGCGGGACTAGCGGTCTGGAATGAGCAGTTCTTC
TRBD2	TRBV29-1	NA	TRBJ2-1	CSHRLAGVGEQFF	TGCAGCCACCGATTAGCGGGAGTGGGGGAGCAGTTCTTC
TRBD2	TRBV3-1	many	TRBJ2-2	CASKTSGRAPGELFF	TGTGCCAGCAAGACTAGCGGGAGGGCCCCCGGGGAGCTGTTTTTT
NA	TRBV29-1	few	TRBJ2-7	CSVGLRDEQYF	TGCAGCGTTGGACTTCGTGACGAGCAGTACTTC
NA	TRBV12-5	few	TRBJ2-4	CASGIAGQPKNIQYF	TGTGCTAGTGGGATCGCCGGACAACCGAAAAACATTCAGTACTTC
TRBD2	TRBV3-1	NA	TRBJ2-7	CASSQDLYLAGTYEQYF	TGTGCCAGCAGCCAAGATCTGTATCTAGCGGGAACCTACGAGCAGTACTTC
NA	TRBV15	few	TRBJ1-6	CATSRDPGGRNNSPLHF	TGTGCCACCAGCAGAGATCCTGGGGGCCGCAATAATTCACCCCTCCACTTT
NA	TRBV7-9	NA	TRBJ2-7	CASGAGRSSYEQYF	TGTGCCAGCGGGGCGGGCCGGAGCTCCTACGAGCAGTACTTC
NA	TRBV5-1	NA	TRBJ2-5	CASNPVDGQETQYF	TGCGCCAGCAACCCCGTCGATGGGCAAGAGACCCAGTACTTC
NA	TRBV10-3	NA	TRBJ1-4	CAAGPGEKLFF	TGTGCGGCGGGACCGGGGGAAAAACTGTTTTTT
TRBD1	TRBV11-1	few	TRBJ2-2	CASSPGPGQGNTGELFF	TGTGCCAGCAGCCCCGGCCCCGGACAGGGGAACACCGGGGAGCTGTTTTTT
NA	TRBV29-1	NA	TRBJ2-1	CSVERSGNYNEQFF	TGCAGCGTTGAACGGTCGGGAAACTACAATGAGCAGTTCTTC
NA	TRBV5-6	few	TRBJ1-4	CASSLMRDNNEKLFF	TGTGCCAGCAGCTTGATGAGGGACAATAATGAAAAACTGTTTTTT
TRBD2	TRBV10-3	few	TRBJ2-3	CAISEPKGLAGGTDTQYF	TGTGCCATCAGTGAGCCAAAGGGACTAGCGGGGGGAACAGATACGCAGTATTTT
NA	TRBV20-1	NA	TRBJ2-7	CSAPSTYYEQYF	TGCAGTGCTCCTAGCACCTACTACGAGCAGTACTTC
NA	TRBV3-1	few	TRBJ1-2	CASSQGARDYGYTF	TGTGCCAGCAGCCAAGGTGCCAGGGACTATGGCTACACCTTC
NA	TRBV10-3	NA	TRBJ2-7	CASGDGPYEQYF	TGTGCCAGCGGGGACGGACCCTACGAGCAGTACTTC
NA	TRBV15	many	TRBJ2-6	CATSRELGAGANVLTF	TGTGCCACCAGCAGAGAATTGGGAGCTGGGGCCAACGTCCTGACTTTC
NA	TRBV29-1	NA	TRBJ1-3	CSVEDQTLGNTIYF	TGCAGCGTTGAAGATCAGACATTGGGAAACACCATATATTTT
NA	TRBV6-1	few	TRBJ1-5	CASRSRGEQPQHF	TGTGCCAGCAGGTCCAGGGGAGAGCAGCCCCAGCATTTT
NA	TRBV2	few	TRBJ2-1	CASKTRGPQSSYNEQFF	TGTGCCAGCAAAACTAGAGGCCCGCAGAGCTCCTACAATGAGCAGTTCTTC
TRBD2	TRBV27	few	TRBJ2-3	CASSSPFSGRSTDTQYF	TGTGCCAGCAGTTCCCCGTTTAGCGGGAGGAGCACAGATACGCAGTATTTT
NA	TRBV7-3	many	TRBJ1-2	CASSLSAGSGYTF	TGTGCCAGCAGCTTATCGGCGGGGAGTGGCTACACCTTC
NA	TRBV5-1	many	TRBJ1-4	CASSLADEGHGFEKLFF	TGCGCCAGCAGCTTGGCCGATGAAGGACACGGGTTTGAAAAACTGTTTTTT
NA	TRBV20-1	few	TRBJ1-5	CSARALYSNQPQHF	TGCAGTGCTAGAGCGCTTTATAGCAATCAGCCCCAGCATTTT
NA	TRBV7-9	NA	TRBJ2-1	CASSPDREYNEQFF	TGTGCCAGCAGCCCGGACAGAGAGTACAATGAGCAGTTCTTC
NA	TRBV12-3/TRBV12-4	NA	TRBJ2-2	CASSFGLATYVTGELFF	TGTGCCAGCAGTTTCGGTCTAGCCACTTATGTCACCGGGGAGCTGTTTTTT
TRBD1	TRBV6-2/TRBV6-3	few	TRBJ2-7	CASWRQGDSYEQYF	TGTGCCAGCTGGAGACAGGGGGATTCCTACGAGCAGTACTTC
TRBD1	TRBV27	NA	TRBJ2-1	CASTRTGISYNEQFF	TGTGCCAGCACCAGGACAGGAATTTCCTACAATGAGCAGTTCTTC
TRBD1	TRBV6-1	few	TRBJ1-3	CASRTTGSSGNTIYF	TGTGCCAGCAGGACGACAGGGTCCTCTGGAAACACCATATATTTT
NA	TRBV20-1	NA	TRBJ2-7	CSAQSGAYEQYF	TGCAGTGCCCAGTCCGGGGCCTACGAGCAGTACTTC
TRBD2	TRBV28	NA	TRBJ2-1	CASSLTSGRHEQFF	TGTGCCAGCAGTTTGACTAGCGGGAGGCACGAGCAGTTCTTC
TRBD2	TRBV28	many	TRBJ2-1	CASSLLAGVDEQFF	TGTGCCAGCAGTTTACTAGCGGGAGTGGATGAGCAGTTCTTC
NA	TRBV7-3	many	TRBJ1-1	CASSLGSVKNTEAFF	TGTGCCAGCAGCTTAGGATCAGTCAAGAACACTGAAGCTTTCTTT
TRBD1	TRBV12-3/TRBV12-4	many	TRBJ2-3	CASSPAETGVLLDTQYF	TGTGCCAGCAGCCCCGCCGAGACAGGGGTCCTCTTGGATACGCAGTATTTT
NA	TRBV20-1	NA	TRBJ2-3	CGAPSNSATDTQYF	TGCGGTGCTCCCTCGAACTCAGCAACAGATACGCAGTATTTT
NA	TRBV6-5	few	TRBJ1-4	CASSYREKLFF	TGTGCCAGCAGTTATCGGGAAAAACTGTTTTTT
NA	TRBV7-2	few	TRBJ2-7	CASSTASGVFDEQYF	TGTGCCAGCAGCACGGCTTCTGGGGTATTTGACGAGCAGTACTTC
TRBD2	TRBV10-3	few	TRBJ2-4	CAISEVAGGAKNIQYF	TGTGCCATCAGTGAGGTGGCGGGAGGAGCCAAAAACATTCAGTACTTC
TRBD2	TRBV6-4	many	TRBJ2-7	CASSQEGTSYYQQYF	TGTGCCAGCAGCCAGGAAGGGACTAGCTATTACCAGCAGTACTTC
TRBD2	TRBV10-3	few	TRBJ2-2	CAIRAGGFTGELFF	TGTGCCATCAGAGCGGGAGGATTCACCGGGGAGCTGTTTTTT
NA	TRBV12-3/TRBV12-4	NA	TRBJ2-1	CASSSQSGANEQFF	TGTGCCAGCAGTTCACAATCAGGGGCCAATGAGCAGTTCTTC
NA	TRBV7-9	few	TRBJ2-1	CASSLAVGAREQFF	TGTGCCAGCAGCTTAGCGGTCGGGGCGCGGGAGCAGTTCTTC
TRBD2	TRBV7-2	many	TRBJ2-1	CASRTGGPYNEQFF	TGTGCCAGCAGAACGGGAGGACCCTACAATGAGCAGTTCTTC
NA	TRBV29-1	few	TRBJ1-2	CSVVIDYGYTF	TGCAGCGTTGTGATCGATTATGGCTACACCTTC
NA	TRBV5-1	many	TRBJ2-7	CASSFGASYEQYF	TGCGCCAGCAGCTTTGGAGCTTCCTACGAGCAGTACTTC
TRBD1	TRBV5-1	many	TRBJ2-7	CASSLEQGPTDEQYF	TGCGCCAGCAGCTTGGAACAGGGGCCCACCGACGAGCAGTACTTC
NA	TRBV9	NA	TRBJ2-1	CASSVSNNEQFF	TGTGCCAGCAGCGTATCAAACAATGAGCAGTTCTTC
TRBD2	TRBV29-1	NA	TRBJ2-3	CSVEGLAGPDTQYF	TGCAGCGTTGAGGGACTAGCGGGACCAGATACGCAGTATTTT
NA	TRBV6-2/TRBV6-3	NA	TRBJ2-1	CASRSSSLWQFF	TGTGCCAGCAGGTCCTCCAGCCTCTGGCAGTTCTTC
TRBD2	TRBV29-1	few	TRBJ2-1	CSVVLGTSGDNEQFF	TGCAGCGTTGTACTCGGGACTAGCGGGGACAATGAGCAGTTCTTC
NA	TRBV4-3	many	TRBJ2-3	CASSYQLLRTNTDTQYF	TGCGCCAGCAGCTACCAATTACTTAGGACAAACACAGATACGCAGTATTTT
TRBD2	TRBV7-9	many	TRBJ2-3	CASSSGGEKYF	TGTGCCAGCAGCTCGGGAGGAGAGAAGTATTTT
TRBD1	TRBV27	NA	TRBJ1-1	CAIRRTGQMNTEAFF	TGTGCCATACGACGGACAGGGCAGATGAACACTGAAGCTTTCTTT